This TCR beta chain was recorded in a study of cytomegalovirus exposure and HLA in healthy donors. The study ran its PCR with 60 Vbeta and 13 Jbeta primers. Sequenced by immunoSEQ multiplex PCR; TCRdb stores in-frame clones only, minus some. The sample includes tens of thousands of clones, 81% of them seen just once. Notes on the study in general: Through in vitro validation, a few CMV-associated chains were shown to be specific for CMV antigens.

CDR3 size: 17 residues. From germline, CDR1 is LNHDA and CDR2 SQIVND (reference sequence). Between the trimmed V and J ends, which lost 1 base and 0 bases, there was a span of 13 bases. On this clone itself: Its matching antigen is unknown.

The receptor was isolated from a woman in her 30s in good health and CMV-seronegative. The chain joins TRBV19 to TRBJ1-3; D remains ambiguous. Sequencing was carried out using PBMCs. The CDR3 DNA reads TGTGCCAGTAGTATAGTTCTGACTGGAGGCTCTGGAAACACCATATATTTT. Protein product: CASSIVLTGGSGNTIYF. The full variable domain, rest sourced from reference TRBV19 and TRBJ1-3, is DGGITQSPKYLFRKEGQNVTLSCEQNLNHDAMYWYRQDPGQGLRLIYYSQIVNDFQKGDIAEGYSVSREKKESFPLTVTSAQKNPTAFYLCASSIVLTGGSGNTIYFGEGSWLTVV.